What follows are 11 T cell receptor beta chains derived from one specimen sequenced in a study of shared clonotypes between healthy human individuals. Naivety among CD8 cells was defined by CD45RO negativity and positive CCR7 selection, thereby excluding terminally differentiated effector memory CD45RA+ cells. Data came from immunoSEQ multiplex PCR; TCRdb stores just in-frame clones and leaves some out. This table has approximately 2,000,000 clones, about 94% appearing once. Sequenced material: naive CD8+ T cells from PBMCs. These receptors were collected from a man between 18 and 35 years old in good health. Some clones in this sample may be carry-over from other donors' samples.

For the CDR3, the DNA is TGTGCCAGTAGGCTAGCGGGAGGGCCGGATACGCAGTATTTT. Translated: CASRLAGGPDTQYF. V is TRBV19 and J is TRBJ2-3; 12 bases agree with TRBD2. There are 14 residues in the CDR3. The J segment lost 6 bases and the V segment lost 6 bases, leaving 4 bases of the junction unmatched. Germline V lookup: CDR1 LNHDA, CDR2 SQIVND (reference sequence). The full variable domain, in which reference TRBV19 and TRBJ2-3 provide the parts outside the CDR3, is DGGITQSPKYLFRKEGQNVTLSCEQNLNHDAMYWYRQDPGQGLRLIYYSQIVNDFQKGDIAEGYSVSREKKESFPLTVTSAQKNPTAFYLCASRLAGGPDTQYFGPGTRLTVL.

This chain joins TRBV5-1 and TRBJ2-2, with TRBD2 as a possible D gene (5 bases). CDR1 is SGHRS and CDR2 is YFSETQ in the germline V gene. V lost 0 bases, J lost 4 bases, and 10 bases lay in between. The CDR3 sequence is 15 residues long. The DNA for the CDR3 is TGCGCCAGCAGCTTGGTTCGGGATGGCACCGGGGAGCTGTTTTTT. Protein: CASSLVRDGTGELFF.

This rearrangement joins TRBV27 to TRBJ2-7; no clear D. Trimming took off 8 bases at V and 4 bases at J, with 12 bases between the two ends. CDR1 and CDR2 from the germline V gene are MNHEY and SMNVEV (reference sequence). The CDR3 runs 12 residues. The CDR3 region has the DNA TGTGCCAGCGAAGGCCCAACGTACGAGCAGTACTTC. Its protein product is CASEGPTYEQYF.

This rearrangement joins TRBV7-7 to TRBJ2-1; perhaps TRBD2 as D (7 bases). In germline, CDR1 is SSHAT, CDR2 FNYEAQ (reference sequence). The length of the CDR3 is 15 residues. Between the trimmed V and J ends, which lost 5 bases and 2 bases, there was a span of 13 bases. The CDR3 here is CASSREGGAYNEQFF. The DNA for the CDR3 is TGTGCCAGCAGCCGCGAAGGGGGGGCCTACAATGAGCAGTTCTTC.

The chain has TRBV6-5 and TRBJ2-5, with 7 bases aligning to TRBD2. This CDR3 has 15 amino acids. The V gene end was trimmed by 5 bases and the J gene end by 7 bases; junction bases not matched to a gene: 13. From germline, CDR1 is MNHEY and CDR2 SVGAGI. The DNA for the CDR3 is TGTGCCAGCAGTAACGGGGCGGGAGCCCCGAGGACCCAGTACTTC. The encoded protein is CASSNGAGAPRTQYF.

V is TRBV11-3 and J is TRBJ2-2, with D perhaps assigned TRBD1 or TRBD2 (5 bases each). This CDR3 region has 18 residues. Germline lookup yields CDR1 SGHNT and CDR2 YENEEA. V gave up 4 bases and J gave up 6 bases, with 24 bases separating them. CDR3 sequence reads: CASSSSPVFGLGPGELFF. The CDR3 DNA sequence: TGTGCCAGCAGCTCCTCGCCCGTTTTCGGGCTGGGACCCGGGGAGCTGTTTTTT.

This clone was found once. The chain combines TRBV11-2 with TRBJ1-2; unclear D gene. The CDR3 is 12 amino acids. Per germline, CDR1 SGHAT and CDR2 FQNNGV. The V end was cut by 6 bases, the J end by 3 bases, with 8 bases between. CDR3 bases: TGTGCCAGCAGGTCCGAAGACTATGGCTACACCTTC. Translation gives CASRSEDYGYTF. Filled out from reference TRBV11-2 and TRBJ1-2, the complete variable domain reads EAGVAQSPRYKIIEKRQSVAFWCNPISGHATLYWYQQILGQGPKLLIQFQNNGVVDDSQLPKDRFSAERLKGVDSTLKIQPAKLEDSAVYLCASRSEDYGYTFGSGTRLTVV.

The chain is built from TRBV30 and TRBJ2-3; D may be TRBD2 (6 bases). V lost 1 base, J lost 4 bases, and 12 bases lay in between. Germline assignment: CDR1 GTSNPN and CDR2 SVGIG (reference sequence). The CDR3 totals 14 residues. In DNA, the CDR3 is TGTGCCTGGAGTGAAGGGCGGGGTGCAGATACGCAGTATTTT. It specifies CAWSEGRGADTQYF.

This rearrangement joins TRBV27 to TRBJ2-3; 15 nucleotides line up with TRBD2. The CDR3 sequence is 16 residues long. The V and J ends lost 5 bases and 7 bases, in that order; junction bases with no gene match: 7. Germline CDR1 is MNHEY and CDR2 is SMNVEV (reference sequence). The CDR3 protein is CASSPTGTSGRHTQYF. CDR3 DNA: TGTGCCAGCAGTCCTACGGGGACTAGCGGGAGGCATACGCAGTATTTT.

The rearrangement joins TRBV9 to TRBJ1-2; no definite D call. Per germline, CDR1 SGDLS and CDR2 YYNGEE. This CDR3 has 13 amino acids. V dropped 3 bases and J dropped 7 bases, with 13 bases sitting between them. The CDR3 DNA follows: TGTGCCAGCAGCGGAGGCAGAGGACCTGGCTACACCTTC. Amino acids: CASSGGRGPGYTF.

This chain links TRBV2 with TRBJ1-1; D is uncertain. CDR3 size: 14 residues. Germline-derived CDR1 and CDR2 are SNHLY and FYNNEI. The V end was cut by 8 bases, the J end by 0 bases, with 13 bases between. The CDR3 DNA sequence: TGTGCCAGCCGGGTCACGCCGTTGAACACTGAAGCTTTCTTT. It is translated as CASRVTPLNTEAFF.